Below, 32 T cell receptor beta chains from the same sample are listed, as sequenced in a study of blood T cell repertoires in COVID-19. Data came from immunoSEQ multiplex PCR; TCRdb stores just in-frame clones and leaves some out. This table holds under 300,000 clones, roughly 89% found once. Source material: peripheral blood. Receptors were obtained from a woman aged 55-75 years with COVID-19, enrolled during active disease.

The chain joins TRBV19 to TRBJ1-2; a weak D match, TRBD1 (5 bases). The germline V gene encodes CDR1 LNHDA and CDR2 SQIVND (reference sequence). V was clipped by 7 bases and J by 5 bases, with 23 bases between them. The CDR3 sequence is 16 residues long. DNA for the CDR3: TGTGCCAGTATTGAAGGAGGGGCGCGGGGGTATTATGGCTACACCTTC. The encoded protein is CASIEGGARGYYGYTF.

This clone was recorded once. The V and J genes are TRBV14 and TRBJ1-2, with 12 bases lining up with TRBD1. The CDR3 is 14 amino acids. V was pared by 4 bases and J by 5 bases, with 2 bases of the junction left unmatched. Germline V lookup: CDR1 SGHDN, CDR2 FVKESK. The CDR3 DNA is TGTGCCAGCAGCCGGGACAGGGGGCAATATGGCTACACCTTC. This gives the protein CASSRDRGQYGYTF.

V is TRBV7-2 and J is TRBJ1-2; D perhaps matches TRBD1 (5 bases). The V gene's germline CDR1 is SGHTA and CDR2 FQGNSA. Trimming left V 3 bases short and J 8 bases short, with 16 bases between. This CDR3 spans 14 amino acids. The CDR3 sequence: CASSFNQGFKGYTF. CDR3 nucleotide sequence: TGTGCCAGCAGCTTTAATCAGGGCTTTAAAGGCTACACCTTC.

The chain is built from TRBV7-2 and TRBJ2-7, with 7 bases identical to TRBD1. This CDR3 is 14 amino acids long. V shed 4 bases and J 8 bases; nucleotides not matched to a gene: 11. Germline lookup yields CDR1 SGHTA and CDR2 FQGNSA. The chain's CDR3 is CASSSRTGPPQQYF. The CDR3, as DNA: TGTGCCAGCAGCTCAAGGACAGGTCCTCCTCAGCAGTACTTC.

J is TRBJ2-5 and V is TRBV5-1, with TRBD2 identical over 14 bases. The CDR3 consists of 16 residues. Losses at the gene ends were 1 base for V and 4 bases for J; bases not matched to a gene: 3. Per the germline V gene, CDR1 is SGHRS and CDR2 is YFSETQ. The CDR3 spells CASSLTGTSGGETQYF. CDR3 sequence (DNA): TGCGCCAGCAGCTTGACCGGGACTAGCGGGGGAGAGACCCAGTACTTC. The full variable domain, rest sourced from reference TRBV5-1 and TRBJ2-5, is KAGVTQTPRYLIKTRGQQVTLSCSPISGHRSVSWYQQTPGQGLQFLFEYFSETQRNKGNFPGRFSGRQFSNSRSEMNVSTLELGDSALYLCASSLTGTSGGETQYFGPGTRLLVL.

The V call is TRBV4-3, the J call TRBJ2-3, with D unresolved. This CDR3 region has 14 residues. CDR1 and CDR2 (germline): LGHNA, YSLEER. Trimming stripped 3 bases from V and 3 bases from J, with 10 bases between. Written as DNA, the CDR3 is TGCGCCAGCAGCCACCTTCAACAGACAGATACGCAGTATTTT. The encoded protein is CASSHLQQTDTQYF.

The chain joins TRBV2 to TRBJ1-1, with D uncertain. In germline, CDR1 is SNHLY, CDR2 FYNNEI. There are 14 residues in the CDR3. Between the trimmed V and J ends, which lost 4 bases and 0 bases, there was a span of 9 bases. CDR3 region: CASSAGHMNTEAFF. For the CDR3, the DNA is TGTGCCAGCAGTGCTGGGCACATGAACACTGAAGCTTTCTTT.

The J gene is TRBJ1-2, the V gene TRBV29-1, with unresolved D. Trimming stripped 3 bases from V and 4 bases from J, with 6 bases between. The germline V gene encodes CDR1 SQVTM and CDR2 ANQGSEA. CDR3 length equals 11 residues. The CDR3: CSVEETYGYTF. DNA for the CDR3: TGCAGCGTTGAGGAGACCTATGGCTACACCTTC.

In regard to this clone: Other DNA sequences of this sample code for an identical CDR3. V is TRBV18 and J is TRBJ1-5; the D is unclear. Between the trimmed V and J ends, which lost 3 bases and 2 bases, there was a span of 8 bases. The CDR3 covers 14 residues. In germline, CDR1 is KGHSH, CDR2 LQKENI. CDR3 in amino acids: CASSPGRGNQPQHF. The CDR3 region has the DNA TGTGCCAGCTCACCGGGGAGAGGCAATCAGCCCCAGCATTTT.

The chain recombines TRBV6-5 with TRBJ2-7, with a tentative D call TRBD2 (6 bases). CDR1 is MNHEY and CDR2 is SVGAGI in the germline V gene. The germline V and J ends were trimmed by 1 base and 6 bases, with 19 bases remaining between them. This CDR3 spans 16 amino acids. The CDR3 spells CASSYLFGGIGSEQYF. In DNA form, the CDR3 reads TGTGCCAGCAGTTACTTGTTTGGGGGGATCGGGTCCGAGCAGTACTTC.

This clone was picked up one time. The chain employs TRBV25-1 and TRBJ1-3, with 7 bases matching TRBD1. The length of the CDR3 is 17 residues. Germline values: CDR1 MGHDK, CDR2 SYGVNS. V was pared by 5 bases and J by 0 bases, with 10 bases of the junction left unmatched. CDR3 bases: TGTGCCAGCAGTCAGGCGGGACAGCGCCACTCTGGAAACACCATATATTTT. Its translation is CASSQAGQRHSGNTIYF.

The rearrangement joins TRBV30 to TRBJ1-6; D call uncertain. Germline V CDR1 and CDR2: GTSNPN, SVGIG (reference sequence). The CDR3 has 18 amino acids. Trimming shortened V by 0 bases and J by 10 bases, and 25 bases separated the two germline ends. This CDR3 reads CAWSVPTKIGLSGSPLHF. CDR3 DNA: TGTGCCTGGAGTGTCCCCACTAAAATAGGACTTTCCGGGTCACCCCTCCACTTT. Looking up the rest from reference TRBV30 and TRBJ1-6 gives the full variable domain: SQTIHQWPATLVQPVGSPLSLECTVEGTSNPNLYWYRQAAGRGLQLLFYSVGIGQISSEVPQNLSASRPQDRQFILSSKKLLLSDSGFYLCAWSVPTKIGLSGSPLHFGNGTRLTVT.

The chain combines TRBV19 with TRBJ1-5; D remains ambiguous. Trimming took off 6 bases at V and 9 bases at J, with 18 bases between the two ends. The CDR3 runs to 14 residues. Germline V gene data show CDR1 as LNHDA and CDR2 as SQIVND (reference sequence). The DNA of the CDR3 is TGTGCCAGTAGCCCTCACATGGGAGTCGGGCCCCAGCATTTT. It encodes CASSPHMGVGPQHF. The variable domain in full, with the rest retrieved from reference TRBV19 and TRBJ1-5, is DGGITQSPKYLFRKEGQNVTLSCEQNLNHDAMYWYRQDPGQGLRLIYYSQIVNDFQKGDIAEGYSVSREKKESFPLTVTSAQKNPTAFYLCASSPHMGVGPQHFGDGTRLSIL.

This chain links TRBV7-9 with TRBJ2-7; 10 bases are shared with TRBD1. CDR3 size: 14 residues. V lost 2 bases, J lost 5 bases, and 3 bases stayed unmatched. Germline CDR1 and CDR2: SEHNR and FQNEAQ (reference sequence). The CDR3 nucleotides read TGTGCCAGCAGCTTAAGGGACAGGGGTAACGAGCAGTACTTC. Amino acid sequence: CASSLRDRGNEQYF.

This chain joins TRBV5-1 and TRBJ2-7; tentatively, D is TRBD1 (6 bases). Germline assignment: CDR1 SGHRS and CDR2 YFSETQ. Trimming stripped 0 bases from V and 2 bases from J, with 12 bases between. The CDR3 has 15 amino acids. The CDR3 nucleotides are TGCGCCAGCAGCTTGGCCCACGGACAGCCCTACGAGCAGTACTTC. Translating gives CASSLAHGQPYEQYF.

CDR3 amino acids: CASSLSPSGGTDTQYF. Here the CDR3 DNA reads TGCGCCAGCAGCTTGAGCCCTAGCGGGGGCACAGATACGCAGTATTTT. The rearrangement joins TRBV5-1 to TRBJ2-3; 9 positions match TRBD2. Looked up from germline, CDR1 is SGHRS and CDR2 is YFSETQ. This CDR3 region has 16 residues. V dropped 1 base and J dropped 1; count of bases not matched to a gene: 4.

The chain links TRBV24-1 to TRBJ2-5; 9 bases match TRBD2. Germline V CDR1 and CDR2: KGHDR, SFDVKD. CDR3 size: 16 residues. V lost 4 bases, J lost 5 bases, and 10 bases stayed unmatched. CDR3 amino acids: CATSDRRAGGLETQYF. In DNA form, the CDR3 reads TGTGCCACCAGTGACCGGAGAGCGGGGGGCCTGGAGACCCAGTACTTC.

This chain uses TRBV5-1 with TRBJ2-3; a possible D gene is TRBD2 (5 bases). V lost 0 bases to trimming and J lost 2 bases, with 13 bases between them. This CDR3 has 16 residues. Germline V CDR1 and CDR2: SGHRS, YFSETQ. CDR3 DNA sequence: TGCGCCAGCAGCTTGGGGGGAGCCTCAATCACAGATACGCAGTATTTT. Its protein is CASSLGGASITDTQYF.

The genes are TRBV4-1 and TRBJ2-5; perhaps TRBD2 as D (7 bases). The CDR3 sequence is 16 residues long. CDR1 is MGHRA, CDR2 YSYEKL, per germline. Trimming removed 4 bases from V and 4 bases from J, with 19 bases in between. This chain's CDR3 is CASSRLGGLTRETQYF. The CDR3 region has the DNA TGCGCCAGCAGCCGCTTGGGGGGGCTAACCAGAGAGACCCAGTACTTC.

Here the CDR3 reads CASSHVGTGSEKLFF. The DNA of the CDR3 is TGTGCCAGCAGCCATGTGGGGACAGGGTCAGAAAAACTGTTTTTT. The rearrangement links TRBV3-1 (or the pseudogene TRBV3-2) to TRBJ1-4; TRBD1 matches 9 bases. This CDR3 comprises 15 residues. Germline V CDR1 and CDR2: LGHDT, YNNKEL (reference sequence). V gave up 3 bases and J gave up 8 bases; unmatched junction bases: 7.

The chain couples TRBV11-3 to TRBJ1-1; D is unresolved. Trimming removed 1 base from V and 11 bases from J, with 11 bases in between. The CDR3 extends over 12 amino acids. CDR1 is SGHNT and CDR2 is YENEEA in the germline V gene. CDR3 sequence reads: CASSLGGGLAFF. The CDR3 DNA is TGTGCCAGCAGCTTAGGTGGCGGGTTGGCTTTCTTT.

The chain is built from TRBV6-2 or TRBV6-3 and TRBJ2-7; no firm D call. CDR3 length: 12 amino acids. Germline CDR1 MNHEY, CDR2 SVGEGT. Trimming cost V 5 bases and J 2 bases, with 7 bases left between them. CDR3 DNA sequence: TGTGCCAGCAGTAGCTCTCCCTACGAGCAGTACTTC. As protein: CASSSSPYEQYF.

The rearrangement joins TRBV6-5 to TRBJ1-4; TRBD1 might be the D (6 bases). Germline V gives CDR1 MNHEY, CDR2 SVGAGI. The CDR3 extends over 14 amino acids. Trimming removed 0 bases from V and 8 bases from J, with 10 bases in between. The CDR3 region has the DNA TGTGCCAGCAGTTACTCAGGGGGGGAGGAAAAACTGTTTTTT. This gives the protein CASSYSGGEEKLFF.

This clone was seen just once. This sequence joins TRBV27 and TRBJ1-5; 7 nucleotides match TRBD1. Losses at the gene ends were 3 bases for V and 5 bases for J; bases not matched to a gene: 4. The CDR3 spans 14 residues. CDR1 and CDR2 (germline): MNHEY, SMNVEV (reference sequence). The CDR3 bases are TGTGCCAGCAGTTTGACAGGGCTCGATCAGCCCCAGCATTTT. It encodes CASSLTGLDQPQHF.

The V call is TRBV11-3, the J call TRBJ1-2; 7 nucleotides line up with TRBD1. This CDR3 has 17 amino acids. Germline V CDR1 and CDR2: SGHNT, YENEEA. V shed 0 bases, J shed 2 bases, and the junction held 9 bases outside the gene matches. CDR3 bases: TGTGCCAGCAGCTTAGACCCCTTAGGGACAGACAACTATGGCTACACCTTC. Translation gives CASSLDPLGTDNYGYTF.

This chain joins TRBV5-1 and TRBJ2-5; 7 bases map to TRBD2. CDR1 and CDR2 (germline): SGHRS, YFSETQ. The CDR3 has 20 residues. Losses at the gene ends were 4 bases for V and 3 bases for J; bases not matched to a gene: 24. CDR3 sequence: CASSPARAGVSLRREETQYF. CDR3 nucleotides: TGCGCCAGCAGCCCGGCCAGGGCGGGGGTCTCTCTCCGTCGGGAAGAGACCCAGTACTTC.

The chain carries TRBV6-5 and TRBJ2-5, with TRBD2 as a possible D gene (5 bases). This CDR3 is 13 amino acids long. V was clipped by 7 bases and J by 5 bases, with 14 bases between them. The germline V gene encodes CDR1 MNHEY and CDR2 SVGAGI. The CDR3 DNA reads TGTGCCAGCATCTTAAACTGGGAGGAGACCCAGTACTTC. Translation: CASILNWEETQYF.

In this sample, this clone turned up once. This chain links TRBV2 with TRBJ1-5; D call uncertain. The CDR3 consists of 13 residues. Trimming shortened V by 9 bases and J by 9 bases, and 18 bases separated the two germline ends. The germline CDR1 and CDR2 sequences are SNHLY and FYNNEI. The CDR3 region is CARQNSEYGPQHF. CDR3 DNA sequence: TGTGCCAGACAGAACAGTGAGTATGGGCCCCAGCATTTT.

The chain combines TRBV9 with TRBJ1-2; D is possibly TRBD1 (6 bases). The germline V gene has CDR1 SGDLS and CDR2 YYNGEE. The CDR3 contains 14 residues. V was trimmed by 3 bases and J by 4 bases, leaving 13 bases between them. The CDR3 sequence is CASSAPQGTYGYTF. CDR3 DNA: TGTGCCAGCAGCGCACCCCAGGGGACCTATGGCTACACCTTC. Full variable domain (missing parts from reference TRBV9 and TRBJ1-2): DSGVTQTPKHLITATGQRVTLRCSPRSGDLSVYWYQQSLDQGLQFLIQYYNGEERAKGNILERFSAQQFPDLHSELNLSSLELGDSALYFCASSAPQGTYGYTFGSGTRLTVV.

The rearrangement joins TRBV19 to TRBJ1-2; TRBD1 matches at 9 bases. Germline V gives CDR1 LNHDA, CDR2 SQIVND (reference sequence). The junction had 15 bases not matched to a gene; V was cut back by 6 bases and J by 1 base. This CDR3 contains 18 residues. The CDR3 region is CASSLNFGQGTRNYGYTF. The CDR3 region has the DNA TGTGCCAGTAGCCTGAATTTTGGACAGGGGACACGTAACTATGGCTACACCTTC.

The gene calls are TRBV9 and TRBJ1-1, with D possibly matching TRBD1 (5 bases). V gave up 6 bases and J gave up 1 base, with 16 bases separating them. The germline V gene has CDR1 SGDLS and CDR2 YYNGEE. This CDR3 is built from 15 residues. The CDR3, as DNA: TGTGCCAGCACCCTAGGAGGGACGGCGAACACTGAAGCTTTCTTT. Residues: CASTLGGTANTEAFF.

This CDR3 is CASSLGLSSYNSPLHF. CDR3 DNA: TGTGCCAGCAGCTTAGGTCTGAGCTCCTATAATTCACCCCTCCACTTT. The V gene is TRBV7-8, the J gene TRBJ1-6; D unresolved. Germline assignment: CDR1 SGHVS and CDR2 FQNEAQ. CDR3 size: 16 residues. The germline V and J ends were trimmed by 1 base and 0 bases, with 7 bases remaining between them.